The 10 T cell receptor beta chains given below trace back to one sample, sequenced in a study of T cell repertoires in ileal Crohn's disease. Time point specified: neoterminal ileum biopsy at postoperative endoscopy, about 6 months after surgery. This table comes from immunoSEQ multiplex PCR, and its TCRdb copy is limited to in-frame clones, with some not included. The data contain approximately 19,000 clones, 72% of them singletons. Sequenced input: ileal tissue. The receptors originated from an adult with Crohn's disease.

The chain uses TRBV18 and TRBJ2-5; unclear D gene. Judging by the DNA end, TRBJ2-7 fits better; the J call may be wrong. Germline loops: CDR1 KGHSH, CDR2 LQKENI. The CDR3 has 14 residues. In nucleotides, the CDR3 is TGTGCCAGCTCAAATCCCCCGCCCGACTACGAGCAGTACTTC. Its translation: CASSNPPPDYEQYF.

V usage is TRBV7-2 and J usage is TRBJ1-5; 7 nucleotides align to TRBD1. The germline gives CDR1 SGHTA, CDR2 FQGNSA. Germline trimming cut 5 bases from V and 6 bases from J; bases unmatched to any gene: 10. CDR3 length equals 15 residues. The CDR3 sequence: CASSPQGLQGQPQHF. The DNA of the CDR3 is TGTGCCAGCAGCCCACAGGGGTTGCAAGGTCAGCCCCAGCATTTT.

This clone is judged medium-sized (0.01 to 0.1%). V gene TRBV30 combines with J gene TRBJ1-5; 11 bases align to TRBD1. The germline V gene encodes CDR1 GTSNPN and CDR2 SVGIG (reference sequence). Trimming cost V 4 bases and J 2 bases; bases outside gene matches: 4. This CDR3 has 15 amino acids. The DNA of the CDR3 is TGTGCCTGGAACAAGGGACAGGGGGGCAATCAGCCCCAGCATTTT. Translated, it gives CAWNKGQGGNQPQHF.

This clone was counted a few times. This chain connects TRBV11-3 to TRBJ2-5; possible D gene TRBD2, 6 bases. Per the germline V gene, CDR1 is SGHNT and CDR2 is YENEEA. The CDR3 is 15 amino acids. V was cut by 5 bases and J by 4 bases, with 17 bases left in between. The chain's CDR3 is CASSLNGGSAETQYF. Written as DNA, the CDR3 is TGTGCCAGCAGCCTGAACGGGGGATCGGCAGAGACCCAGTACTTC.

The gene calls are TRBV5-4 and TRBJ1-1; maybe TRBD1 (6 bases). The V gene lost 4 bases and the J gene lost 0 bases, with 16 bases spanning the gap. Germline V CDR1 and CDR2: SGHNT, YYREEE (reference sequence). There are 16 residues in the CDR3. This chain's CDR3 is CASSGGGGFMNTEAFF. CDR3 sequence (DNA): TGTGCCAGCAGCGGGGGCGGCGGATTCATGAACACTGAAGCTTTCTTT.

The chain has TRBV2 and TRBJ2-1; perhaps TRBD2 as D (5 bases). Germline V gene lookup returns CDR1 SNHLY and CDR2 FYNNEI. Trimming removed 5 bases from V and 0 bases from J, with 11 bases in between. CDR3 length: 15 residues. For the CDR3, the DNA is TGTGCCAGCAGTCAACGGGGTAGCTCCTACAATGAGCAGTTCTTC. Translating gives CASSQRGSSYNEQFF.

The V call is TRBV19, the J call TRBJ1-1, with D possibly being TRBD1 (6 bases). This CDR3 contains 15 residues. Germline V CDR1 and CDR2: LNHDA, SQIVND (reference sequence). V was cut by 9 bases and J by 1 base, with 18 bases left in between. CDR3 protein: CASLDSGEPNTEAFF. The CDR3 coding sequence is TGTGCCAGCCTGGACAGCGGGGAGCCGAACACTGAAGCTTTCTTT. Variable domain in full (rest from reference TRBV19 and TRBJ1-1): DGGITQSPKYLFRKEGQNVTLSCEQNLNHDAMYWYRQDPGQGLRLIYYSQIVNDFQKGDIAEGYSVSREKKESFPLTVTSAQKNPTAFYLCASLDSGEPNTEAFFGQGTRLTVV.

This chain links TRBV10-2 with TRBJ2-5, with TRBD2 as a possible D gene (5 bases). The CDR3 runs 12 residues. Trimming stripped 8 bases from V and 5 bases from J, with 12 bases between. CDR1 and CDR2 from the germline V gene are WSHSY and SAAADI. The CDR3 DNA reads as TGCGCCAGCGCTGGGGAGTTTGAGACCCAGTACTTC. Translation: CASAGEFETQYF.

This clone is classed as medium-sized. CDR3 nucleotide sequence: TGTGCCAGCAGTTACTCCTGGGCAGGGCGCAATGAAAAACTGTTTTTT. Translating it yields CASSYSWAGRNEKLFF. The chain is built from TRBV6-5 and TRBJ1-4, with D possibly being TRBD1 (5 bases). V lost 0 bases, J lost 5 bases, and 13 bases lay in between. Germline V gene lookup returns CDR1 MNHEY and CDR2 SVGAGI. The CDR3 runs to 16 residues.

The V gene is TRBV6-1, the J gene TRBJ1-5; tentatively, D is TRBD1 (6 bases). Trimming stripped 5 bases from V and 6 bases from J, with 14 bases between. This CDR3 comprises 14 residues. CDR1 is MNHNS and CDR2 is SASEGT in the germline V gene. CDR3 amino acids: CASSSGGGSQPQHF. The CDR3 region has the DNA TGTGCCAGCAGTTCTGGGGGCGGAAGTCAGCCCCAGCATTTT.